The 2 T cell receptor beta chains given below trace back to one sample, sequenced in a study of regulatory T cells in long-lasting Graves disease. Arm-PCR of CDR3 regions and iRepertoire HTBI primers were the basis on which TCR beta libraries were built. TCRdb reprocessed the multiplex PCR reads via MiXCR and lists one record per CDR3 protein. The profile shows some 220,000 distinct CDR3 sequences, roughly 18% of them singletons. Time point indicated: newly diagnosed GD, antithyroid drugs for less than 3 months. Isolated PBMC RNA provided the starting material for the TCR library. This sample was shared with a second study, whose subject was T cells in Graves' hyperthyroidism and ophthalmopathy.

The sequenced sample was peripheral blood mononuclear cells (PBMCs), obtained at new diagnosis, from a patient treated with antithyroid drugs. The receptors derive from a woman aged 30 to 39 with Graves disease.

V usage is TRBV11-2 and J usage is TRBJ2-3; perhaps TRBD1 as D (6 bases). Between the trimmed V and J ends, which lost 6 bases and 1 base, there was a span of 20 bases. The germline V gene encodes CDR1 SGHAT and CDR2 FQNNGV. The CDR3 contains 17 residues. The CDR3 region has the DNA TGTGCCAGCAGTAGGGACAACCCGATGTGGCGCACAGATACGCAGTATTTT. As protein: CASSRDNPMWRTDTQYF.

This clonotype has only a few counts. The rearrangement joins TRBV7-9 to TRBJ2-6; 8 bases agree with TRBD1. Germline CDR1 is SEHNR and CDR2 is FQNEAQ (reference sequence). The CDR3 loop spans 19 amino acids. The trim removed 3 bases at V and 0 bases at J, leaving 10 bases unmatched. The DNA for the CDR3 is TGTGCCAGCAGCTTTAAGTCAGGACAGGGCGCCTCTGGGGCCAACGTCCTGACTTTC. Residues: CASSFKSGQGASGANVLTF.